These T cell receptor beta chains were read from a single sample in a study of shared clonotypes between healthy human individuals. Produced via immunoSEQ multiplex PCR; TCRdb's table is partial and in-frame only. The sample has about half a million clones; over 70% are singletons. The sequenced material came from PBMCs. These receptors were obtained from a woman aged 40-49 years in good health. Some clones in this sample may be carry-over from other donors' samples. The CDR3 runs from the conserved cysteine through the conserved F or W. Fields, in order: J gene, V gene, clone size, D gene, CDR3 DNA, CDR3 protein. The D gene is left open where the match is weak. Rows give clone size only sometimes, using once, few, many, or a class for an expanded clone.

>TRBJ1-2|TRBV29-1|.|.
TGCAGCGTTGGTTGGAGGGGAGATGGCTACACCTTC
CSVGWRGDGYTF
>TRBJ2-2|TRBV7-7|.|TRBD2
TGTGCTAGCAGTCCCCTAGCGGGAGGGATGGACACCGGGGAGCTGTTTTTT
CASSPLAGGMDTGELFF
>TRBJ1-5|TRBV28|.|.
TGTGCCAGCAGTTTAAGGGGTCAGCCCCAGCATTTT
CASSLRGQPQHF
>TRBJ2-1|TRBV2|few|TRBD2
TGTGCCAGCGAGCCACCAACGCTTCCGACTAGCGGGAGGGGGAGCTCCTACAATGAGCAGTTCTTC
CASEPPTLPTSGRGSSYNEQFF
>TRBJ2-5|TRBV28|few|.
TGTGCCAGCAGTTCGCCCTCCCGGGGGTCGGAGACCCAGTACTTC
CASSSPSRGSETQYF
>TRBJ2-7|TRBV27|.|TRBD1
TGTGCCAGCACGGTCGGACAGGGACCAAACTCCTACGAGCAGTACTTC
CASTVGQGPNSYEQYF
>TRBJ2-3|TRBV5-1|few|.
TGCGCCAGCAGGGCCCAGGTAGCGTCCAGCACAGATACGCAGTATTTT
CASRAQVASSTDTQYF
>TRBJ2-7|TRBV27|.|TRBD2
TGTGCCAGCAGTTTATTTCCTCTAGCGGGAGGGTCGGAGCAGTACTTC
CASSLFPLAGGSEQYF
>TRBJ2-6|TRBV28|.|.
TGTGCCAGCACGGGCGGCAACTCTGGGGCCAACGTCCTGACTTTC
CASTGGNSGANVLTF
>TRBJ2-7|TRBV6-6|.|TRBD2
TGTGCCAGCAGTTACGGGGGGGTCCACTCCTACGAGCAGTACTTC
CASSYGGVHSYEQYF
>TRBJ2-2|TRBV4-1|.|.
TGCGCCAGCAGCCCCCAGCGGAGCACGAACACCGGGGAGCTGTTTTTT
CASSPQRSTNTGELFF
>TRBJ2-5|TRBV30|.|.
TGTGCCTGGAGTGTATTGGGGGCCGAGACCCAGTACTTC
CAWSVLGAETQYF
>TRBJ1-5|TRBV2|.|TRBD1
TGTGCCAGCAGTAGGACAGGGGCAAATCAGCCCCAGCATTTT
CASSRTGANQPQHF
>TRBJ1-5|TRBV29-1|once|TRBD1
TGCAGCGTTGAAGACCTTCGGGACAGTAGCAATCAGCCCCAGCATTTT
CSVEDLRDSSNQPQHF
>TRBJ2-1|TRBV19|.|TRBD2
TGTGCCAGTAGTATCCCGGGACTATCCAATGAGCAGTTCTTC
CASSIPGLSNEQFF
>TRBJ1-2|TRBV5-8|once|.
TGTGCCAGCAGCTTGGTGGCGAGCTCGTACACCTTC
CASSLVASSYTF
>TRBJ2-7|TRBV9|.|.
TGTGCCAGCAGCGGGCCCAGGGAGTACGAGCAGTACTTC
CASSGPREYEQYF
>TRBJ2-1|TRBV6-4|few|TRBD2
TGTGCCATAGCGGGTACCTACAATGAGCAGTTCTTC
CAIAGTYNEQFF
>TRBJ1-1|TRBV7-6|medium-sized|TRBD1
TGTGCCAGCAGCCGAGGGACAGGGATTACGAACACTGAAGCTTTCTTT
CASSRGTGITNTEAFF
>TRBJ1-1|TRBV30|.|.
TGTGCCTGGAGTGTATCGGGGATGGGGCTAGCTTTCTTT
CAWSVSGMGLAFF
>TRBJ2-2|TRBV15|.|TRBD1
TGTGCCACCAGCCAGGGGGCGTACACCGGGGAGCTGTTTTTT
CATSQGAYTGELFF
>TRBJ1-1|TRBV27|many|.
TGTGCCAGCAGTTTATCGAGGAACACTGAAGCTTTCTTT
CASSLSRNTEAFF
>TRBJ2-2|TRBV28|.|TRBD2
TGTGCCAGCAGTTTTGCTAGCGGGAGGGCCGGGGAGCTGTTTTTT
CASSFASGRAGELFF
>TRBJ1-1|TRBV28|few|.
TGTGCCAGCAGATCCGGACAGTTTGAAGCTTTCTTT
CASRSGQFEAFF
>TRBJ2-7|TRBV28|.|TRBD2
TGTGCCAGCAGTCGATTACCCTTGGCGGGAGTAGCTGTCGAGCAGTACTTC
CASSRLPLAGVAVEQYF
>TRBJ2-7|TRBV5-5|.|.
TGTGCCAGCAGCCCGGTATCTTTCTACGAGCAGTACTTC
CASSPVSFYEQYF
>TRBJ2-2|TRBV7-2|.|TRBD1
TGTGCCAGCAGCTTATATACAGGGGGCATTTCGGCCGGGGAGCTGTTTTTT
CASSLYTGGISAGELFF
>TRBJ1-2|TRBV28|.|.
TGTGCCACCAAGAAAGGAGGGTTCGATGGCTACACCTTC
CATKKGGFDGYTF
>TRBJ2-5|TRBV28|.|TRBD1
TGTGCCAGCGGCGCGGACAGGGGGCAAGAGACCCAGTACTTC
CASGADRGQETQYF
>TRBJ2-7|TRBV7-9|.|TRBD1
TGTGCCAGCAGCTCGTGGGACAGGAGCTACGAGCAGTACTTC
CASSSWDRSYEQYF
>TRBJ1-3|TRBV18|.|TRBD1
TGTGCCAGCTCACCGAAAGTCACGACAGGGGCTGGAAACACCATATATTTT
CASSPKVTTGAGNTIYF
>TRBJ2-1|TRBV5-1|.|TRBD1
TGCGCCAGCAGCGGGGACAGGGGAAGTTCGGATGAGCAGTTCTTC
CASSGDRGSSDEQFF
>TRBJ2-3|TRBV7-9|many|TRBD2
TGTGCCAGCAGCCCCCCCGGGACTAGCGGGGCCCCAGCGCAGTATTTT
CASSPPGTSGAPAQYF
>TRBJ2-7|TRBV28|.|TRBD2
TGTGCCAGCAGTTTATTCGGGGCTAGCGGGAGCTACGAGCAGTACTTC
CASSLFGASGSYEQYF
>TRBJ2-5|TRBV7-2|.|.
TGTGCCAGCAGCTTCGGCCCCTTCGGCGAGACCCAGTACTTC
CASSFGPFGETQYF
>TRBJ1-2|TRBV6-5|.|.
.
CASSNSVGEGTF
>TRBJ1-2|TRBV28|.|TRBD1
TGTGCCAGCAGTCCCCCCCGGACAGGACTAGGCTATGGCTACACCTTC
CASSPPRTGLGYGYTF
>TRBJ2-3|TRBV9|.|TRBD2
TGTGCCAGCAGCGGCGGTAGCGGGTTGGCGGATACGCAGTATTTT
CASSGGSGLADTQYF
>TRBJ2-2|TRBV7-3|.|TRBD2
TGTGCCAGCAGCTTAGAAATAGCGGGAGGGAACACCGGGGAGCTGTTTTTT
CASSLEIAGGNTGELFF
>TRBJ1-1|TRBV6-6|medium-sized|.
TGTGCCAGCAGTTACTCGGGCGGAGGACCGAACACTGAAGCTTTCTTT
CASSYSGGGPNTEAFF
>TRBJ2-3|TRBV5-1|once|.
TGCGCCAGCAGCTTGGTACAGGGCACAGATACGCAGTATTTT
CASSLVQGTDTQYF
>TRBJ1-1|TRBV28|.|.
TGTGCCAGCAGTCTCGACCGGGACTTTCCCGCATCGGCTTTCTTT
CASSLDRDFPASAFF